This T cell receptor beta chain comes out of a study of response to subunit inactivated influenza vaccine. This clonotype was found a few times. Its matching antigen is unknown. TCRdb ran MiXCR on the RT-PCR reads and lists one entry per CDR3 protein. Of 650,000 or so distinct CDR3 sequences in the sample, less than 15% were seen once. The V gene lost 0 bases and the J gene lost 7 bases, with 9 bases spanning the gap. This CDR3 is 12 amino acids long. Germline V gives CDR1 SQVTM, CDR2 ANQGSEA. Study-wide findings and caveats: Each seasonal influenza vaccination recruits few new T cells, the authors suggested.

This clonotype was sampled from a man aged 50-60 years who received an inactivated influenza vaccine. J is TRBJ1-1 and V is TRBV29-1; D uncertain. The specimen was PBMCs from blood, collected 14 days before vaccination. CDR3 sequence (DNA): TGCAGCGTTGAAGAAGGGATAGGTGAAGCTTTCTTT. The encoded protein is CSVEEGIGEAFF.